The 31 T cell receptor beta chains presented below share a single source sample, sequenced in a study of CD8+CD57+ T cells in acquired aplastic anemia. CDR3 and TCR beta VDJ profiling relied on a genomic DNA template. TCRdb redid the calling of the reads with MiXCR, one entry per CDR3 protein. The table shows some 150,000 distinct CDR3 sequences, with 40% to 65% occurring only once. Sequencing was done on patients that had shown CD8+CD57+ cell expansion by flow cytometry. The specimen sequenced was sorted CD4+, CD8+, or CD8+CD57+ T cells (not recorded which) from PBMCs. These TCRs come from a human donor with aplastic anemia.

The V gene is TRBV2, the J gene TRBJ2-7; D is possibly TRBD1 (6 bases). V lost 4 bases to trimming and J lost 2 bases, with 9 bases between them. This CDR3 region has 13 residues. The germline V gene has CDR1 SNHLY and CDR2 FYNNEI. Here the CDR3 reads CASSADRTYEQYF. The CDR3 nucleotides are TGTGCCAGCAGTGCGGACAGAACCTACGAGCAGTACTTC.

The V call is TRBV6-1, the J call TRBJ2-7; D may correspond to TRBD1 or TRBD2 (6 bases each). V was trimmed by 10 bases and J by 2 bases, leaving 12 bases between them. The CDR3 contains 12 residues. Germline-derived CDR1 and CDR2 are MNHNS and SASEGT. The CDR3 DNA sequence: TGTGCCATCAGAGGGGGGCCCTACGAGCAGTACTTC. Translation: CAIRGGPYEQYF.

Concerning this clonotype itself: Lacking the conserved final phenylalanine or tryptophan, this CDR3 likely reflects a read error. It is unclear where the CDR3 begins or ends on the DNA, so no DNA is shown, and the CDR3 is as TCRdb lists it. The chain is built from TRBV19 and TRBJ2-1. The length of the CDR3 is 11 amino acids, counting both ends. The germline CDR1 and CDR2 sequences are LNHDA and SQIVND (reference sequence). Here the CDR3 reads CASSQGSTAII.

For the CDR3, the DNA is TGTGCCAGCAGTTTTCACAAGGACTATGGCTACACCTTC. It translates to CASSFHKDYGYTF. The V and J genes are TRBV12-3 or TRBV12-4 and TRBJ1-2; D not certain. There are 13 residues in the CDR3. V lost 3 bases, J lost 3 bases, and 8 bases lay in between.

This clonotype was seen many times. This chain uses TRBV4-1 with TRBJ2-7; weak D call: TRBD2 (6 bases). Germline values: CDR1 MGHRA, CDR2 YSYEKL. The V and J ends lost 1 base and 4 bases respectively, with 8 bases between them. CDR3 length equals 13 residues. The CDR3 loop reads CASSQVRGYEQYF. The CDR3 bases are TGCGCCAGCAGCCAAGTTCGGGGGTACGAGCAGTACTTC.

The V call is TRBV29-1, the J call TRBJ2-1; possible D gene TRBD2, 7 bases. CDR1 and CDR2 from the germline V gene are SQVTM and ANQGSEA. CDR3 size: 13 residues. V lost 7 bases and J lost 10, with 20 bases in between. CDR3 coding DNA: TGCAGCGGATGGGCGGGGGCCCTAGGAGAGCAGTTCTTC. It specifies CSGWAGALGEQFF.

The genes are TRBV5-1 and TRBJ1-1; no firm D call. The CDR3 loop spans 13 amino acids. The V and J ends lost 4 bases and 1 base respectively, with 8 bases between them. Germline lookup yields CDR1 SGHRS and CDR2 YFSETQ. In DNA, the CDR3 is TGCGCCAGCAGCCCCGTTCCGAACACTGAAGCTTTCTTT. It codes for CASSPVPNTEAFF. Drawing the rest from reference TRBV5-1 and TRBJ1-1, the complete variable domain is KAGVTQTPRYLIKTRGQQVTLSCSPISGHRSVSWYQQTPGQGLQFLFEYFSETQRNKGNFPGRFSGRQFSNSRSEMNVSTLELGDSALYLCASSPVPNTEAFFGQGTRLTVV.

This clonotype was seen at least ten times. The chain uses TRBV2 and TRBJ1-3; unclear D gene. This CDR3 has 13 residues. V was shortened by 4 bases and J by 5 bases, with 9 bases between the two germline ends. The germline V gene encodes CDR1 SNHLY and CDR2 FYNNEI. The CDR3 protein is CASSGGLRNTIYF. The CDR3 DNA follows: TGTGCCAGCAGTGGAGGGTTGAGAAACACCATATATTTT. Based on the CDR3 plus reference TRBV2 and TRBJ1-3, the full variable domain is EPEVTQTPSHQVTQMGQEVILRCVPISNHLYFYWYRQILGQKVEFLVSFYNNEISEKSEIFDDQFSVERPDGSNFTLKIRSTKLEDSAMYFCASSGGLRNTIYFGEGSWLTVV.

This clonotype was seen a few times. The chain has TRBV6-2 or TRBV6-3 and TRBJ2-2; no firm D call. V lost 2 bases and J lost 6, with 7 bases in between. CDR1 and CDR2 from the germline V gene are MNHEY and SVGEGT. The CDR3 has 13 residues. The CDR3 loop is CASSYNSAGELFF. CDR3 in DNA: TGTGCCAGCAGTTACAACAGCGCCGGGGAGCTGTTTTTT.

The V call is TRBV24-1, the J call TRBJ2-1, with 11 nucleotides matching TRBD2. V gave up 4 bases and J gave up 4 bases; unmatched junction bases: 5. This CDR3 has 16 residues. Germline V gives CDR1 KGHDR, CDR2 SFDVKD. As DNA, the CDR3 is TGTGCCACCAGTGACCGACTAGCGGGGTTTTACAATGAGCAGTTCTTC. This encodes CATSDRLAGFYNEQFF.

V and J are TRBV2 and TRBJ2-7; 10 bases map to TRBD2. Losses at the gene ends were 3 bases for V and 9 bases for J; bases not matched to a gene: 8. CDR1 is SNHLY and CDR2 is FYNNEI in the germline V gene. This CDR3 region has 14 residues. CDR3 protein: CASSELAGAVGQYF. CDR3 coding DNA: TGTGCCAGCAGTGAGCTAGCGGGAGCAGTCGGGCAGTACTTC.

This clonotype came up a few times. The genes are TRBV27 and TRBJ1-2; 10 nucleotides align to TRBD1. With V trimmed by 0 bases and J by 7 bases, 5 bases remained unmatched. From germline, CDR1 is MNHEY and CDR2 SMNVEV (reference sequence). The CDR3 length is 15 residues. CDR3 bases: TGTGCCAGCAGTTTATCGAGACAGGGGGCGGGTGGCTACACCTTC. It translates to CASSLSRQGAGGYTF.

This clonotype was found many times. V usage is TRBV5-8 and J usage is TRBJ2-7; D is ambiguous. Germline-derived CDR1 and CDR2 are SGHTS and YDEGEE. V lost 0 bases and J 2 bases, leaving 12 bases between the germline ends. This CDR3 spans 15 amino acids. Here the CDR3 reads CASSLGDQRAYEQYF. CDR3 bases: TGTGCCAGCAGCTTGGGGGATCAAAGGGCCTACGAGCAGTACTTC.

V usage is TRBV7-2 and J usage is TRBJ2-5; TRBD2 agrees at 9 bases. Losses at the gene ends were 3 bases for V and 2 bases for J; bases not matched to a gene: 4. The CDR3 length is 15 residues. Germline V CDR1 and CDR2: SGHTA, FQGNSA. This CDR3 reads CASSFQRGAQETQYF. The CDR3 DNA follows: TGTGCCAGCAGCTTCCAGCGGGGGGCTCAAGAGACCCAGTACTTC.

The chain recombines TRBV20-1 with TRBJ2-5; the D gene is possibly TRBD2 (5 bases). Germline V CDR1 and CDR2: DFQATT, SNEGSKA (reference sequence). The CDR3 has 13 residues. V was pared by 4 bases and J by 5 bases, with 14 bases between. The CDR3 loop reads CSATPPPGETQYF. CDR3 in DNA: TGCAGTGCTACACCCCCCCCGGGGGAGACCCAGTACTTC.

The CDR3 region has the DNA TGTGCCAGCAGCTTAGGACAACGGGGGGGCAGAAAAGAGACCCAGTACTTC. Translation: CASSLGQRGGRKETQYF. The chain joins TRBV7-6 to TRBJ2-5; TRBD2 aligns across 8 bases. V lost 1 base and J lost 3; bases outside the gene matches: 10. Germline V gene data show CDR1 as SGHVS and CDR2 as FNYEAQ. CDR3 size: 17 residues.

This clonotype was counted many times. The DNA of the CDR3 is TGTGCCAGCAGCTTAACCCCGCGGCGCACAGATACGCAGTATTTT. As protein: CASSLTPRRTDTQYF. The chain is built from TRBV11-2 and TRBJ2-3; the D is unclear. The germline V gene has CDR1 SGHAT and CDR2 FQNNGV. The CDR3 contains 15 residues. Trimming shortened V by 2 bases and J by 1 base, and 10 bases separated the two germline ends.

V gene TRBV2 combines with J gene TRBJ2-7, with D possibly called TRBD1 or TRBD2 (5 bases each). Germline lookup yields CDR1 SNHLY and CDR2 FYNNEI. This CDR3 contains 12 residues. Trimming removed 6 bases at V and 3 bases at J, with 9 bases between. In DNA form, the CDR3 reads TGTGCCAGCAGGGGGGACGTCTACGAGCAGTACTTC. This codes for CASRGDVYEQYF.

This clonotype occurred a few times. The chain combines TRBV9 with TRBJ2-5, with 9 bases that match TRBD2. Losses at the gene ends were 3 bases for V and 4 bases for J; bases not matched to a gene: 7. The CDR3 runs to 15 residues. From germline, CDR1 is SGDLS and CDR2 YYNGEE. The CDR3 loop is CASSDRGTSTETQYF. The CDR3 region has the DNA TGTGCCAGCAGCGATCGGGGGACTAGCACAGAGACCCAGTACTTC.

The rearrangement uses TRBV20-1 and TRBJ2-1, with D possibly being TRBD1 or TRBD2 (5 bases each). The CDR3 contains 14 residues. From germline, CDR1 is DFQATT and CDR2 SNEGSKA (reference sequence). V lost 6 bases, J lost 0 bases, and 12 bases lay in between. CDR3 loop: CSAAGADSYNEQFF. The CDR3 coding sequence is TGCAGTGCGGCCGGGGCGGACTCCTACAATGAGCAGTTCTTC.

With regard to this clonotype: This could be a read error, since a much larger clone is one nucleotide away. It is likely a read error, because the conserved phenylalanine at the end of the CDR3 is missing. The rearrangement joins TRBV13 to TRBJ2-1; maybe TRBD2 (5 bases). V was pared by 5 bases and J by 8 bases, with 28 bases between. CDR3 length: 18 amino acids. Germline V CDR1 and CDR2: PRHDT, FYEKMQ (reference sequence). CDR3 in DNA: TGTGCCAGCAGCCGGTTCACGAGAAGGGATCCTTCCGGGGATGAGCAGTTCCTC. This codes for CASSRFTRRDPSGDEQFL.

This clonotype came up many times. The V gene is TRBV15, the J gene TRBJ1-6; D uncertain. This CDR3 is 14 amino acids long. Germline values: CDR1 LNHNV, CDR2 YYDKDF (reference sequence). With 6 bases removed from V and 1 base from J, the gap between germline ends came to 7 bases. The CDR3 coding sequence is TGTGCCACCAGTCCCGTTTCCTATAATTCACCCCTCCACTTT. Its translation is CATSPVSYNSPLHF. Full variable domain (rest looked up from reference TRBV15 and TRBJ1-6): DAMVIQNPRYQVTQFGKPVTLSCSQTLNHNVMYWYQQKSSQAPKLLFHYYDKDFNNEADTPDNFQSRRPNTSFCFLDIRSPGLGDTAMYLCATSPVSYNSPLHFGNGTRLTVT.

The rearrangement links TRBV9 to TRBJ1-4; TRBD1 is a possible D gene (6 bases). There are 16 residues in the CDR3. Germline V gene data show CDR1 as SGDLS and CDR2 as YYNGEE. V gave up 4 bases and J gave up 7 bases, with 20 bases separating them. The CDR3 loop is CASSPSGGGMVEKLFF. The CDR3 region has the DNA TGTGCCAGCAGCCCCAGTGGGGGGGGCATGGTTGAAAAACTGTTTTTT. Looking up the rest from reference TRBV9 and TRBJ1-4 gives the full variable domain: DSGVTQTPKHLITATGQRVTLRCSPRSGDLSVYWYQQSLDQGLQFLIQYYNGEERAKGNILERFSAQQFPDLHSELNLSSLELGDSALYFCASSPSGGGMVEKLFFGSGTQLSVL.

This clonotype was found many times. The CDR3 region has the DNA TGTGCCAGCAGTTACGGCGGGGGGAACACAGATACGCAGTATTTT. Its protein product is CASSYGGGNTDTQYF. The chain uses TRBV6-5 and TRBJ2-3, with TRBD2 identical over 8 bases. The CDR3 runs to 15 residues. The germline gives CDR1 MNHEY, CDR2 SVGAGI. V dropped 2 bases and J dropped 2; count of bases not matched to a gene: 3.

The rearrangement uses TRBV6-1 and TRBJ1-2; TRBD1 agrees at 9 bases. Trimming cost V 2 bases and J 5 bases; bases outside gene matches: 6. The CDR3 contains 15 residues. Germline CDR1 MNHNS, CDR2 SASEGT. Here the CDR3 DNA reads TGTGCCAGCAGTGAAAGGCCCGGGACAGGGTATGGCTACACCTTC. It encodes CASSERPGTGYGYTF.

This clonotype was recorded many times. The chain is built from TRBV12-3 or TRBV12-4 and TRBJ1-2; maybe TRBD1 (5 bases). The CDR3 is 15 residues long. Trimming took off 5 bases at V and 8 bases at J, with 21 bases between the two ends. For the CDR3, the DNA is TGTGCCAGCAGTCTCCGCCCAGGGAGGGAATGGGGCTACACCTTC. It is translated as CASSLRPGREWGYTF.

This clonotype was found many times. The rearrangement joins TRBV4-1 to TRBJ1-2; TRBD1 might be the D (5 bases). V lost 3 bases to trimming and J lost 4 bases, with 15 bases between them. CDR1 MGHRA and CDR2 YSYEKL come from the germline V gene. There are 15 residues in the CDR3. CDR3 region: CASSQRVEGLYGYTF. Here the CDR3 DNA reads TGCGCCAGCAGCCAGAGGGTGGAGGGACTCTATGGCTACACCTTC.

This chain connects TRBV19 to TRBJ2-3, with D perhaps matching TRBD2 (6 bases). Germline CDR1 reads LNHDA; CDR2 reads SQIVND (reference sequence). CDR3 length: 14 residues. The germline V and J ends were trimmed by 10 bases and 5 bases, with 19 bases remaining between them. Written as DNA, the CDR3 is TGTGCCACTATGGGACTCTCCGAGGGAGATACGCAGTATTTT. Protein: CATMGLSEGDTQYF.

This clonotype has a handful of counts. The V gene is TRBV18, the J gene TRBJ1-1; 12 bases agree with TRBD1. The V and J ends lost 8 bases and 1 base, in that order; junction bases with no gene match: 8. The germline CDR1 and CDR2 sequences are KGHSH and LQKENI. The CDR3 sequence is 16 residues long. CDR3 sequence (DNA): TGTGCCAGCGGGACAGGGGGCTTTAGTCCGAACACTGAAGCTTTCTTT. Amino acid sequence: CASGTGGFSPNTEAFF. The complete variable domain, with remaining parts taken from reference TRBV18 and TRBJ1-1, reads NAGVMQNPRHLVRRRGQEARLRCSPMKGHSHVYWYRQLPEEGLKFMVYLQKENIIDESGMPKERFSAEFPKEGPSILRIQQVVRGDSAAYFCASGTGGFSPNTEAFFGQGTRLTVV.

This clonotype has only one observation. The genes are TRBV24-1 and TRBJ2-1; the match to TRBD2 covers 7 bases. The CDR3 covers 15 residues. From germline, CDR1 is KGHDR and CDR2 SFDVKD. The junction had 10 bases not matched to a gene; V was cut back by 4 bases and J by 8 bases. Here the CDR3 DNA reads TGTGCCACCAGTGACCTGGGACTAACCCCGGATGAGCAGTTCTTC. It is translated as CATSDLGLTPDEQFF.

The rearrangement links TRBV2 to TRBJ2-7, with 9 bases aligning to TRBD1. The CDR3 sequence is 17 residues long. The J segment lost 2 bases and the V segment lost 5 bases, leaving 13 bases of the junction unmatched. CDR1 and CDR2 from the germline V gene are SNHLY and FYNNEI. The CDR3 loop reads CASSSLWGTGPTYEQYF. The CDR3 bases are TGTGCCAGCAGTTCCCTCTGGGGGACAGGGCCAACCTACGAGCAGTACTTC.